This is a list of T cell receptor beta chains from one sample in a study of naive and memory T cell subsets. TCRdb reanalysed the UMI-ligation and nested PCR reads using MiXCR and keeps one entry per CDR3 protein. The sample consists of around 160,000 distinct CDR3 sequences, 17% of them appearing once. Material for sequencing was naive CD4+ T cells from blood. The receptors come from a human donor in good health. CDR3s include the opening cysteine and the closing phenylalanine or tryptophan. Each record gives: D gene, V gene, J gene, clone size, CDR3 DNA, CDR3 protein. A D gene is named only where the DNA matches it firmly. The listing skips clone size in some rows; elsewhere it reads once, few, many or a size class.

.	TRBV15	TRBJ1-2	.	TGTGCCACCAGCGGCAAGATGGCGGTGTGGGGCTACACCTTC	CATSGKMAVWGYTF
.	TRBV5-1	TRBJ2-3	.	TGCGCCAGCAGCTTGGATTGGGCAGATACGCAGTATTTT	CASSLDWADTQYF
.	TRBV18	TRBJ1-1	many	TGTGCCAGCTCACCCCGCGTGGGAGGGGCTGAAGCTTTCTTT	CASSPRVGGAEAFF
.	TRBV10-3	TRBJ1-5	few	TGTGCCATCCGGGGTAGCAATCAGCCCCAGCATTTT	CAIRGSNQPQHF
.	TRBV12-3/TRBV12-4	TRBJ2-5	.	TGTGCCAGTTCAGTGGGAGCGGAGACCCAGTACTTC	CASSVGAETQYF
TRBD1	TRBV12-3/TRBV12-4	TRBJ2-7	.	TGTGCCAGCTTGGTAACAGGGGCCGAGCAGTACTTC	CASLVTGAEQYF
TRBD1	TRBV7-8	TRBJ2-1	few	TGTGCCAGCAGCCCCGGACAGGTATGGGATGAGCAGTTCTTC	CASSPGQVWDEQFF
.	TRBV12-3/TRBV12-4	TRBJ1-5	few	TGTGCCAGCAGTTTACGGGGGCGCGGGCATCAGCCCCAGCATTTT	CASSLRGRGHQPQHF
.	TRBV29-1	TRBJ2-3	many	TGCAGCGTTGGGATACCGGGCACAGATACGCAGTATTTT	CSVGIPGTDTQYF
.	TRBV19	TRBJ1-5	many	TGTGCCAGCGGGCAGCCCCAGCATTTT	CASGQPQHF
.	TRBV6-5	TRBJ1-1	.	TGTGCCAGCAGTTACAGCGAGAACACTGAAGCTTTCTTT	CASSYSENTEAFF
.	TRBV5-1	TRBJ2-6	few	TGCGCCAGCAGCGCTGACAACTATGGGGCCAACGTCCTGACTTTC	CASSADNYGANVLTF
TRBD1	TRBV20-1	TRBJ2-7	few	TGCAGTGCTGGACAGGGTTCCTACGAGCAGTACTTC	CSAGQGSYEQYF
.	TRBV5-6	TRBJ1-1	.	TGTGCCAGCAGCCTTGGGGCCTCTTACACTGAAGCTTTCTTT	CASSLGASYTEAFF
TRBD1	TRBV20-1	TRBJ2-5	.	TGCAGTGCTACGCCGGACAGGGTGGAGACCCAGTACTTC	CSATPDRVETQYF
.	TRBV21-1	TRBJ2-1	few	TGTGCCAGCAGCAAAGCTCGGACTAGCGGACACAATGAGCAGTTCTTC	CASSKARTSGHNEQFF
.	TRBV7-9	TRBJ2-4	few	TGTGCCAGCAGCCCCACAGATACCAGAAACATTCAGTACTTC	CASSPTDTRNIQYF
.	TRBV28	TRBJ2-1	many	TGTGCCAGCAGTTCCCTAGATGCGGGATCCTACTATGAGCAGTTCTTC	CASSSLDAGSYYEQFF
TRBD2	TRBV10-3	TRBJ2-2	.	TGTGCCATCAGTGACGGGGCTAGCGGGAGAGCCGGGGAGCTGTTTTTT	CAISDGASGRAGELFF
.	TRBV30	TRBJ1-1	.	TGTGCCTGGAGCTATACACGGAACACTGAAGCTTTCTTT	CAWSYTRNTEAFF
.	TRBV11-2	TRBJ2-1	few	TGTGCCAGCAGCCTCACCCTTTCTGGTGAGCAGTTCTTC	CASSLTLSGEQFF
TRBD1	TRBV20-1	TRBJ2-1	many	TGCAGTGCTAGACGGGGACAGGGGGTATCCAATGAGCAGTTCTTC	CSARRGQGVSNEQFF
.	TRBV29-1	TRBJ2-5	few	TGCAGCGTCCTACAGGGAATCGAGACCCAGTACTTC	CSVLQGIETQYF
TRBD1	TRBV11-2	TRBJ2-7	few	TGTGCCAGCCGCCGACAGGGGGCCTACGAGCAGTACTTC	CASRRQGAYEQYF
.	TRBV5-4	TRBJ1-1	.	TGTGCCAGCGGGAGAATACAGGGTCGGGGCACTGAAGCTTTCTTT	CASGRIQGRGTEAFF
TRBD1	TRBV6-6	TRBJ2-7	.	TGTGCCAGCAGTTACAGGGGACAGGGGTCCTACGAGCAGTACTTC	CASSYRGQGSYEQYF
TRBD2	TRBV7-8	TRBJ2-1	few	TGTGCCAGCAGCTTCCGGGAGGCTGCCAATGAGCAGTTCTTC	CASSFREAANEQFF
.	TRBV7-2	TRBJ2-5	few	TGTGCCAGCAGCTTTAAGGGGGGTCAAGAGACCCAGTACTTC	CASSFKGGQETQYF
TRBD1	TRBV5-1	TRBJ2-7	few	TGCGCCAGCAGCTCCACGGACAGGGGCGAGCAGTACTTC	CASSSTDRGEQYF
TRBD2	TRBV2	TRBJ2-5	once	TGTGCCAGCAGTGGCTCCGTAGCGGGAGAGACCCAGTACTTC	CASSGSVAGETQYF
.	TRBV6-6	TRBJ2-1	few	TGTGCCTGCAGGGTGTCCGATACGGAGCAGTTCTTC	CACRVSDTEQFF
TRBD2	TRBV2	TRBJ2-7	.	TGTGCCAGCACCCTAGCGGGAGTGTCCAACGAGCAGTACTTC	CASTLAGVSNEQYF
.	TRBV6-5	TRBJ2-3	few	TGTGCCAGCAGCCACACACGGTTTGACACAGATACGCAGTATTTT	CASSHTRFDTDTQYF
TRBD1	TRBV10-3	TRBJ2-5	.	TGTGCCACCATATCCGGACAGGGGAAGCAGGAGACCCAGTACTTC	CATISGQGKQETQYF
TRBD1	TRBV5-1	TRBJ1-3	few	TGCGCCAGCAGCTTGGAAGGGGGCTTTCCCAACACCATATATTTT	CASSLEGGFPNTIYF
.	TRBV20-1	TRBJ2-3	.	TGCAGTGCTAGAGATGACGCGGGACCCAGAGATACGCAGTATTTT	CSARDDAGPRDTQYF
.	TRBV7-2	TRBJ2-2	.	TGTGCCAGCAGCCCCCGAGGACCCGGGGAGGCCGGGGAGCTGTTTTTT	CASSPRGPGEAGELFF
.	TRBV20-1	TRBJ2-3	few	TGCAGTGCTAGAGATAGGGTAGCGGGCACAGATACGCAGTATTTT	CSARDRVAGTDTQYF
TRBD2	TRBV20-1	TRBJ2-1	many	TGCAGTGCCCGAGGGACTAGCGGCTACAATGAGCAGTTCTTC	CSARGTSGYNEQFF
TRBD2	TRBV9	TRBJ2-3	.	TGTGCCAGCAGCGTAGGCGGGAGTAACGCAGATACGCAGTATTTT	CASSVGGSNADTQYF
.	TRBV20-1	TRBJ1-5	.	TGCAGTGCTAGAGAGCCCCAGGGGAATCAGCCCCAGCATTTT	CSAREPQGNQPQHF
.	TRBV29-1	TRBJ2-1	few	TGCAGCGTTGACGAACTAGTGGGGTCGAAGCAGTTCTTC	CSVDELVGSKQFF
.	TRBV10-1	TRBJ2-7	few	TGCGCCAGCAGCCGCGACACTAGCACCTACGAGCAGTACTTC	CASSRDTSTYEQYF
.	TRBV30	TRBJ2-2	.	TGTGCCTGGAGACTGACGAACACCGGGGAGCTGTTTTTT	CAWRLTNTGELFF
.	TRBV18	TRBJ2-5	.	TGTGCCAGCTCACCACCTTCGGGAGCAGAGACCCAGTACTTC	CASSPPSGAETQYF
TRBD2	TRBV7-9	TRBJ2-1	.	TGTGCCAGCACCCAGATCAGAGCGGGAGTAGGCAATGAGCAGTTCTTC	CASTQIRAGVGNEQFF
TRBD1	TRBV10-3	TRBJ2-3	.	TGTGCCATCAGTACAGGGGCGACAGATACGCAGTATTTT	CAISTGATDTQYF
TRBD1	TRBV5-1	TRBJ2-7	.	TGCGCCAGCAGCAGGGACAGGGACGGTTACGAGCAGTACTTC	CASSRDRDGYEQYF
.	TRBV20-1	TRBJ1-5	.	TGCAGTGCTAGAGATGGGGCCTTGAGCAATCAGCCCCAGCATTTT	CSARDGALSNQPQHF
TRBD1	TRBV2	TRBJ2-3	.	TGTGCCAGCATCGGACAGGGGGCGCGGGCAGATACGCAGTATTTT	CASIGQGARADTQYF
.	TRBV7-2	TRBJ2-1	.	TGTGCCAGCAGCTTTGACCCCCGAAACGAGCAGTTCTTC	CASSFDPRNEQFF
.	TRBV19	TRBJ1-1	few	TGTGCCAGTACTACCAATCGACGGGAGGGGCGATGGACTGAAGCTTTCTTT	CASTTNRREGRWTEAFF
TRBD1	TRBV20-1	TRBJ1-2	few	TGCAGTGCTAGAGATCCCGGGACAGCTAACTATGGCTACACCTTC	CSARDPGTANYGYTF